Below, 27 T cell receptor beta chains from the same sample are listed, as sequenced in a study of T cells after yellow fever vaccination. In TCRdb, the 5' RACE reads were re-called with MiXCR into one record per CDR3 protein. The sample yields 300,000 to 400,000 distinct CDR3 sequences, 8% to 9.5% seen once. The source was PBMCs, collected around 45 days after the first yellow fever vaccination. These receptor sequences come from a man in his late teens or twenties who received the YFV17D yellow fever vaccine.

In its sample, this clonotype was seen a few times. This rearrangement joins TRBV6-1 to TRBJ1-6; D is unresolved. The CDR3 runs 15 residues. Looked up from germline, CDR1 is MNHNS and CDR2 is SASEGT. V lost 7 bases to trimming and J lost 1 base, with 11 bases between them. CDR3 sequence reads: CASIEEVSYNSPLHF. Written as DNA, the CDR3 is TGTGCCAGCATTGAGGAGGTTTCCTATAATTCACCCCTCCACTTT.

This clonotype was counted ten times or more. This chain joins TRBV7-9 and TRBJ1-6; TRBD1 agrees at 10 bases. The CDR3 has 16 residues. Germline loops: CDR1 SEHNR, CDR2 FQNEAQ (reference sequence). V dropped 4 bases and J dropped 10; count of bases not matched to a gene: 10. CDR3 bases: TGTGCCAGCAGCTGGACCGGGACAGGGGTGGGATCACCCCTCCACTTT. Amino acids: CASSWTGTGVGSPLHF.

This clonotype showed up many times. V is TRBV15 and J is TRBJ2-3, with D hard to call. Trimming pared 0 bases from V and 3 bases from J, leaving 7 bases between. The CDR3 has 14 residues. Germline-derived CDR1 and CDR2 are LNHNV and YYDKDF (reference sequence). The CDR3 region is CATSRDQETDTQYF. For the CDR3, the DNA is TGTGCCACCAGCAGAGATCAAGAGACAGATACGCAGTATTTT.

Only a few counts were recorded for this clonotype. V gene TRBV3-1 combines with J gene TRBJ2-1; D is possibly TRBD2 (5 bases). The CDR3 consists of 17 residues. V lost 2 bases, J lost 8 bases, and 22 bases lay in between. Germline V lookup: CDR1 LGHDT, CDR2 YNNKEL (reference sequence). CDR3 loop: CASSQRSGINGNHEQFF. The CDR3 coding sequence is TGTGCCAGCAGCCAACGGTCTGGAATAAACGGGAATCATGAGCAGTTCTTC.

This rearrangement joins TRBV6-2 or TRBV6-3 to TRBJ1-5; D remains unclear. The germline CDR1 and CDR2 sequences are MNHEY and SVGEGT. The V gene lost 2 bases and the J gene lost 1 base, with 6 bases spanning the gap. There are 14 residues in the CDR3. Written as DNA, the CDR3 is TGTGCCAGCAGTTACGGGAACAGCAATCAGCCCCAGCATTTT. The encoded protein is CASSYGNSNQPQHF.

This clonotype was seen many times. The rearrangement links TRBV12-3 or TRBV12-4 to TRBJ2-6; D unresolved. Trimming cost V 2 bases and J 3 bases, with 5 bases left between them. The CDR3 runs to 14 residues. This CDR3 reads CASSLQSGANVLTF. The DNA of the CDR3 is TGTGCCAGCAGTTTACAAAGTGGGGCCAACGTCCTGACTTTC.

In this sample, this clonotype turned up many times. The chain recombines TRBV7-3 with TRBJ1-1; D remains unclear. The CDR3 is 13 amino acids. From germline, CDR1 is SGHTA and CDR2 FQGTGA. Trimming left V 4 bases short and J 1 base short, with 7 bases between. CDR3 DNA sequence: TGTGCCAGCAGCTCATCAGCGAACACTGAAGCTTTCTTT. Translating gives CASSSSANTEAFF.

The rearrangement uses TRBV29-1 and TRBJ1-2; unclear D gene. The V end lost 4 bases, the J end lost 7 bases, and 19 bases lay between the germline ends. The CDR3 extends over 14 amino acids. From germline, CDR1 is SQVTM and CDR2 ANQGSEA. The CDR3 region is CSVVNRLTPTGYTF. The DNA for the CDR3 is TGCAGCGTTGTAAACAGACTTACCCCGACTGGCTACACCTTC.

This clonotype was counted only a few times. The gene calls are TRBV18 and TRBJ2-7, with D perhaps matching TRBD2 (5 bases). Germline loops: CDR1 KGHSH, CDR2 LQKENI. V gave up 5 bases and J gave up 6 bases, with 20 bases separating them. This CDR3 has 15 residues. CDR3 in amino acids: CASSKGWPGNGEQYF. CDR3 sequence (DNA): TGTGCCAGCTCAAAAGGATGGCCCGGGAATGGCGAGCAGTACTTC.

A few counts support this clonotype. The chain has TRBV10-3 and TRBJ2-3; D perhaps matches TRBD1 (6 bases). Germline V gene sequence: CDR1 ENHRY, CDR2 SYGVKD. Trimming took 10 bases from V and 2 from J, leaving 19 bases between them. The CDR3 consists of 15 residues. The CDR3 is CATSPLTGSTDTQYF. In nucleotides, the CDR3 is TGTGCCACCTCCCCGCTGACAGGCTCCACAGATACGCAGTATTTT.

This clonotype was recorded at least ten times. Written as DNA, the CDR3 is TGTGCCAGCAGCTTAGAAACTCAGCCCCAGCATTTT. Residues: CASSLETQPQHF. This chain joins TRBV7-8 and TRBJ1-5; D ambiguous. This CDR3 contains 12 residues. V was clipped by 1 base and J by 6 bases, with 4 bases between them. Germline loops: CDR1 SGHVS, CDR2 FQNEAQ. Complete variable domain (other parts from reference TRBV7-8 and TRBJ1-5): GAGVSQSPRYKVAKRGQDVALRCDPISGHVSLFWYQQALGQGPEFLTYFQNEAQLDKSGLPSDRFFAERPEGSVSTLKIQRTQQEDSAVYLCASSLETQPQHFGDGTRLSIL.

This chain uses TRBV29-1 with TRBJ2-3, with D possibly matching TRBD1 (5 bases). The CDR3 contains 12 residues. Germline V gene data show CDR1 as SQVTM and CDR2 as ANQGSEA. V was clipped by 7 bases and J by 0 bases, with 8 bases between them. The CDR3 reads CSARDSTDTQYF. The CDR3 DNA sequence: TGCAGCGCCAGGGATAGCACAGATACGCAGTATTTT.

There are many counts of this clonotype. The chain employs TRBV29-1 and TRBJ1-1; no reliable D call. Trimming removed 7 bases at V and 3 bases at J, with 12 bases between. The CDR3 is 12 residues long. Germline CDR1 reads SQVTM; CDR2 reads ANQGSEA. The DNA of the CDR3 is TGCAGCGGTAGACCACACGACACTGAAGCTTTCTTT. It is translated as CSGRPHDTEAFF.

In its sample, this clonotype was seen a few times. The CDR3 nucleotides read TGCAGTGCGGGGGGGCTCTACAATGAGCAGTTCTTC. This translates into CSAGGLYNEQFF. This chain joins TRBV20-1 and TRBJ2-1; the D gene is possibly TRBD2 (7 bases). The CDR3 contains 12 residues. Deletions cut 6 bases from V and 3 bases from J, with 9 bases between. Germline CDR1 reads DFQATT; CDR2 reads SNEGSKA (reference sequence).

This clonotype was picked up a small number of times. V usage is TRBV6-5 and J usage is TRBJ2-7; D might be TRBD1 (5 bases). Deletions cut 4 bases from V and 3 bases from J, with 19 bases between. CDR1 is MNHEY and CDR2 is SVGAGI in the germline V gene. This CDR3 has 16 amino acids. In DNA form, the CDR3 reads TGTGCCAGCAGTTTTGGACATTCGTTAGGCATCTACGAGCAGTACTTC. This encodes CASSFGHSLGIYEQYF.

This clonotype came up a few times. The chain employs TRBV5-6 and TRBJ2-1, with TRBD1 identical over 8 bases. Germline V gene data show CDR1 as SGHDT and CDR2 as YYEEEE. V was clipped by 2 bases and J by 9 bases; unmatched bases: 7. The length of the CDR3 is 14 residues. DNA for the CDR3: TGTGCCAGCAGCTTCGACAGGGGAACGGGTGAGCAGTTCTTC. As protein: CASSFDRGTGEQFF.

The gene calls are TRBV29-1 and TRBJ1-1; 9 bases match TRBD1. V dropped 6 bases and J dropped 10; count of bases not matched to a gene: 12. Germline V gives CDR1 SQVTM, CDR2 ANQGSEA. The CDR3 consists of 13 residues. CDR3: CSVSGQGSLAAFF. In DNA, the CDR3 is TGCAGCGTCTCGGGACAGGGATCTTTGGCAGCTTTCTTT.

The chain carries TRBV6-1 and TRBJ2-7; possible D gene TRBD2, 7 bases. V lost 8 bases and J lost 9, with 26 bases in between. Germline V gene sequence: CDR1 MNHNS, CDR2 SASEGT. The CDR3 runs to 15 residues. The CDR3 coding sequence is TGTGCCAGCCTCCGTTGGCTACGGGGGGCACCGGCGCAGTACTTC. Protein sequence: CASLRWLRGAPAQYF.

This clonotype was seen at least ten times. The chain employs TRBV10-1 and TRBJ2-5, with a weak D call TRBD2 (8 bases). The CDR3 loop spans 16 amino acids. V was pared by 2 bases and J by 3 bases, with 16 bases between. Per the germline V gene, CDR1 is WNHNN and CDR2 is SYGVQD (reference sequence). The DNA of the CDR3 is TGCGCCAGCAGTGAGAATAGCGGGACAGCAAAAGAGACCCAGTACTTC. Its translation is CASSENSGTAKETQYF.

The gene calls are TRBV29-1 and TRBJ2-4, with a weak D call TRBD2 (6 bases). Germline V lookup: CDR1 SQVTM, CDR2 ANQGSEA. Trimming pared 1 base from V and 9 bases from J, leaving 13 bases between. The CDR3 is 13 amino acids. CDR3 DNA: TGCAGCGTTGAAGCTAGGGAGGAAGGCATTCAGTACTTC. This sequence encodes CSVEAREEGIQYF.

The table lists this clonotype with a few counts. The genes are TRBV4-3 and TRBJ1-3; unclear D gene. Per germline, CDR1 LGHNA and CDR2 YSLEER. Trimming took off 2 bases at V and 0 bases at J, with 11 bases between the two ends. The CDR3 is made up of 16 amino acids. The CDR3 region has the DNA TGCGCCAGCAGCCAATTCTGGCAGAGCTCTGGAAACACCATATATTTT. The encoded protein is CASSQFWQSSGNTIYF.

The sample holds a few counts of this clonotype. This sequence joins TRBV24-1 and TRBJ2-1, with 7 nucleotides matching TRBD1. Trimming removed 5 bases from V and 2 bases from J; junction bases left unmatched: 2. Germline CDR1 and CDR2: KGHDR and SFDVKD. The CDR3 extends over 14 amino acids. In nucleotides, the CDR3 is TGTGCCACCAGTGTTAGGGGGCCCTACAATGAGCAGTTCTTC. This translates into CATSVRGPYNEQFF.

The rearrangement joins TRBV24-1 to TRBJ1-2; 8 positions agree with TRBD1. From germline, CDR1 is KGHDR and CDR2 SFDVKD. V was clipped by 3 bases and J by 8 bases; unmatched bases: 10. This CDR3 has 15 amino acids. CDR3 protein: CATSDTTGEVHGYTF. CDR3 coding DNA: TGTGCCACCAGTGATACGACAGGGGAGGTCCACGGCTACACCTTC.

This sequence joins TRBV27 and TRBJ2-7; D perhaps matches TRBD1 (6 bases). Trimming stripped 6 bases from V and 1 base from J, with 16 bases between. CDR3 length: 15 residues. Germline CDR1 MNHEY, CDR2 SMNVEV (reference sequence). CDR3 in amino acids: CASRADSRGSYEQYV. CDR3 in DNA: TGTGCCAGCAGGGCCGATTCTAGGGGGTCCTACGAGCAGTACGTC.

V usage is TRBV10-3 and J usage is TRBJ2-6; D possibly corresponds to TRBD2 (6 bases). This CDR3 has 15 amino acids. CDR1 ENHRY and CDR2 SYGVKD come from the germline V gene. V lost 0 bases to trimming and J lost 6 bases, with 9 bases between them. The CDR3 DNA reads TGTGCCATCAGTGAGTCCCGGGGGAAGGCCAACGTCCTGACTTTC. It encodes CAISESRGKANVLTF.

This clonotype was found a few times. This chain joins TRBV10-3 and TRBJ2-5; D may be TRBD1 or TRBD2 (5 bases each). This CDR3 is built from 15 residues. V shed 3 bases and J shed 5 bases, with 16 bases lying between them. Germline lookup yields CDR1 ENHRY and CDR2 SYGVKD. The CDR3 DNA reads TGTGCCATCAGTGAAGGGGTGTGGCAGCGGGAGACCCAGTACTTC. It is translated as CAISEGVWQRETQYF.

This clonotype was found a few times. The V gene is TRBV7-2, the J gene TRBJ2-7; D could derive from TRBD1 or TRBD2 (5 bases each). V was cut by 5 bases and J by 2 bases, with 13 bases left in between. The CDR3 is made up of 14 amino acids. Germline V gene lookup returns CDR1 SGHTA and CDR2 FQGNSA. The CDR3 is CASSPNGAAYEQYV. The CDR3 DNA is TGTGCCAGCAGCCCGAACGGGGCAGCCTACGAGCAGTACGTC.